This passage covers 14 T cell receptor beta chains from one sample sequenced in a study of blood T cell repertoires in COVID-19. This table comes from immunoSEQ multiplex PCR, and its TCRdb copy is limited to in-frame clones, with some not included. The sample has some 44,000 clones, about 90% seen once; the top ten hold approximately 12%. The specimen sequenced was peripheral blood. These receptors were taken from a human donor in a cohort sampled during active COVID-19.

The gene calls are TRBV12-3 or TRBV12-4 and TRBJ1-2; TRBD1 is a possible D gene (5 bases). The CDR3 runs 13 residues. Deletions cut 5 bases from V and 5 bases from J, with 12 bases between. The CDR3 DNA is TGTGCCAGCAGTCCGGGGGAGCGGTATGGCTACACCTTC. Translated, it gives CASSPGERYGYTF.

The chain carries TRBV24-1 and TRBJ1-2; TRBD1 is a possible D gene (6 bases). The germline V gene encodes CDR1 KGHDR and CDR2 SFDVKD. V lost 8 bases and J lost 4, with 19 bases in between. The length of the CDR3 is 15 residues. CDR3 residues: CATTTGTSSIYGYTF. In nucleotides, the CDR3 is TGTGCCACCACTACAGGGACCTCGAGCATCTATGGCTACACCTTC.

The chain couples TRBV24-1 to TRBJ2-1; 8 bases agree with TRBD2. V shed 9 bases, J shed 4 bases, and the junction held 13 bases outside the gene matches. This CDR3 spans 16 amino acids. The germline CDR1 and CDR2 sequences are KGHDR and SFDVKD. In DNA, the CDR3 is TGTGCCACCGGGACTAGACAAACACCCCCTTACAATGAGCAGTTCTTC. This translates into CATGTRQTPPYNEQFF.

The rearrangement links TRBV15 to TRBJ1-5; no clear D gene. Per the germline V gene, CDR1 is LNHNV and CDR2 is YYDKDF (reference sequence). Trimming shortened V by 1 base and J by 3 bases, and 13 bases separated the two germline ends. The CDR3 covers 16 residues. The DNA of the CDR3 is TGTGCCACCAGCAGAGGGGTTTCGGGTAACAATCAGCCCCAGCATTTT. This translates into CATSRGVSGNNQPQHF.

V usage is TRBV7-2 and J usage is TRBJ1-5; 7 positions match TRBD1. The CDR3 totals 13 residues. Germline V CDR1 and CDR2: SGHTA, FQGNSA. Germline trimming cut 5 bases from V and 5 bases from J; bases unmatched to any gene: 3. This chain's CDR3 is CASSQTGHQPQHF. The CDR3 DNA reads TGTGCCAGCAGCCAGACAGGGCATCAGCCCCAGCATTTT.

The chain uses TRBV24-1 and TRBJ1-1; D unresolved. Trimming pared 5 bases from V and 5 bases from J, leaving 11 bases between. The germline CDR1 and CDR2 sequences are KGHDR and SFDVKD. This CDR3 has 13 residues. Here the CDR3 reads CATSARAGTEAFF. As DNA, the CDR3 is TGTGCCACCAGTGCTAGGGCGGGGACTGAAGCTTTCTTT.

DNA of the CDR3: TGTGCCAGTAGAAACGACCTCGGACAGGCCAATACTGAAGCTTTCTTT. Amino acid sequence: CASRNDLGQANTEAFF. The J gene is TRBJ1-1, the V gene TRBV2; 7 bases line up with TRBD1. The junction had 18 bases not matched to a gene; V was cut back by 9 bases and J by 5 bases. This CDR3 spans 16 amino acids. Germline V gene lookup returns CDR1 SNHLY and CDR2 FYNNEI.

J is TRBJ1-1 and V is TRBV4-3; D call uncertain. This CDR3 spans 15 amino acids. CDR1 is LGHNA, CDR2 YSLEER, per germline. The V gene lost 1 base and the J gene lost 1 base, with 10 bases spanning the gap. The CDR3 here is CASSQVPDSNTEAFF. CDR3 coding DNA: TGCGCCAGCAGCCAAGTCCCAGACTCGAACACTGAAGCTTTCTTT.

The V call is TRBV5-4, the J call TRBJ2-1, with 11 nucleotides matching TRBD2. The CDR3 is 16 residues long. CDR1 and CDR2 (germline): SGHNT, YYREEE (reference sequence). The V gene end was trimmed by 0 bases and the J gene end by 5 bases; junction bases not matched to a gene: 4. In nucleotides, the CDR3 is TGTGCCAGCAGCTTGGAACTAGCGGGGGTAAACAATGAGCAGTTCTTC. Residues: CASSLELAGVNNEQFF.

The V call is TRBV5-1, the J call TRBJ2-3; TRBD2 matches 9 bases. With V trimmed by 4 bases and J by 4 bases, 10 bases remained unmatched. Germline loops: CDR1 SGHRS, CDR2 YFSETQ. There are 16 residues in the CDR3. CDR3 sequence: CASSTASGGFADTQYF. For the CDR3, the DNA is TGCGCCAGCAGCACCGCGAGCGGGGGGTTCGCAGATACGCAGTATTTT.

The V and J genes are TRBV28 and TRBJ2-2; 10 bases line up with TRBD2. This CDR3 contains 18 residues. Germline CDR1 and CDR2: MDHEN and SYDVKM. With 3 bases clipped from V and 5 bases from J, the junction kept 12 bases outside the gene matches. The CDR3 spells CASSFHPGSGRATGELFF. The CDR3, as DNA: TGTGCCAGCAGTTTTCACCCCGGGAGCGGGAGGGCTACCGGGGAGCTGTTTTTT.

This clone has only one observation. J is TRBJ2-5 and V is TRBV27; the match to TRBD2 covers 15 bases. Germline loops: CDR1 MNHEY, CDR2 SMNVEV (reference sequence). V trimming: 6 bases; J trimming: 2 bases; junction bases outside the gene matches: 1. The CDR3 has 15 amino acids. CDR3 DNA: TGTGCCAGCAGAGGACTAGCGGGGGGGCAAGAGACCCAGTACTTC. Its translation: CASRGLAGGQETQYF.

Here the CDR3 reads CASSRRTAANQPQHF. CDR3 sequence (DNA): TGTGCCAGCAGCCGCCGGACAGCGGCAAATCAGCCCCAGCATTTT. The chain links TRBV27 to TRBJ1-5, with D possibly being TRBD1 (6 bases). Germline V gene sequence: CDR1 MNHEY, CDR2 SMNVEV (reference sequence). The CDR3 is 15 residues long. V lost 6 bases and J 4 bases, leaving 16 bases between the germline ends.

V is TRBV6-5 and J is TRBJ1-2, with D maybe TRBD1 (5 bases). The CDR3 is made up of 13 amino acids. V dropped 2 bases and J dropped 4 bases, with 8 bases sitting between them. Germline-derived CDR1 and CDR2 are MNHEY and SVGAGI. The DNA for the CDR3 is TGTGCCAGCAGTTACGGGGGAGGCTATGGCTACACCTTC. Its translation is CASSYGGGYGYTF.